This TCR beta chain was sequenced during a study of response to subunit inactivated influenza vaccine (dated by TCRdb to 2017 to 2018). For the study in its entirety: Deep quantitative T cell receptor repertoire profiling was used in the study to track responses to a trivalent subunit inactivated influenza vaccine.

Of note for this clonotype: What this receptor recognizes is not known. There are no base qualities to consult, and no much larger clone falls within one base.

The CDR3 runs 15 residues from the cysteine to the phenylalanine. The read is trimmed to its CDR3 DNA, 45 bases read in frame from base 1. Compared with germline, V lacks 6 bases and J lacks 10 bases; bases without a gene match: 11. The germline V gene (reference sequence) sets CDR1 to MNHEY and CDR2 to SMNVEV. General conclusions and limits of the study: According to the authors, only a limited number of new T cells may be recruited by each seasonal influenza vaccination.

Preparation of the library involved RT-PCR. These reads were obtained on an Illumina HiSeq 2500. TCRdb trimmed the raw reads at Q25, called clones with MiXCR and kept productive beta chains. When rows share a CDR3 protein, they turn into one entry using the most common DNA and genes. The sample table lists around 300,000 distinct CDR3 sequences, around 22% of them with a count of one. Approximately 10% of the sample is held by the ten biggest clonotypes. This receptor was identified in a man between 50 and 75 years old who received an inactivated influenza vaccine. Donor details come from another sample of the same person, matched by shared clones. Rearrangement joined TRBV27 to TRBJ1-6, and 8 junctional nucleotides match TRBD1. Source: PBMCs from blood, taken about 20 months after vaccination. The DNA sequence is as follows: TGTGCCAGCAGCACCCAGGGGGCGCGGGGCTCACCCCTCCACTTT. Its protein reads: CASSTQGARGSPLHF.